The entry that follows covers one TCR beta chain sequence. At the survey level, the v3.0 immunoSEQ assay was run. Sequencing was performed with immunoSEQ multiplex PCR; in TCRdb, only in-frame clones are kept and a portion is missing. The sample lists about 11,000 clones, roughly 80% occurring once. Trimming took off 2 bases at V and 3 bases at J, with 10 bases between the two ends. Germline V lookup: CDR1 MNHEY, CDR2 SMNVEV (reference sequence). This CDR3 is 15 amino acids long. The entry originates in a study of long-term antiretroviral therapy in people with HIV. Overall study context: The 2015 immediate-ART recommendation came about a decade after the earliest samples.

The United States was where all participants with HIV were treated. The receptor was derived from a man aged 35 to 55 with HIV. The rearrangement links TRBV27 to TRBJ2-2; no reliable D call. Sequencing was performed on unsorted PBMCs, taken 1.2 years after starting antiretroviral therapy. The DNA of the CDR3 is TGTGCCAGCAGTTTAACGCGACGGGACACCGGGGAGCTGTTTTTT. Translation: CASSLTRRDTGELFF.